This is a list of T cell receptor beta chains from one sample in a study of blood T cells in healthy people across ages. TCRdb re-called the 5' RACE reads through MiXCR, storing one row per CDR3 protein. Here the sample spans around 1,000,000 distinct CDR3 sequences, 20% to 25% being singletons. The same sample was also studied in work on T cells of mothers and their children.

Sequencing was carried out using blood. These receptors were collected from a girl aged 2 to 9 in good health. CDR3s include the opening cysteine and the closing phenylalanine or tryptophan.

TRBV24-1	CATSDLSADRITF
TRBV7-2	CASSPPMGELFF
TRBV12-3/TRBV12-4	CASSFRTGPYNEQFF
TRBV6-5	CASSPDRDNEQYF
TRBV5-8	CASSTGLAGISWEQFF
TRBV19	CASSAFALGSATNEKLFF
TRBV2	CASEPTGGQETQYF
TRBV5-1	CASSCFGPEQFF
TRBV24-1	CATREEQFF
TRBV25-1	CATLPGLAVYNEQFF
TRBV18	CASSQGQGADIQYF
TRBV7-7	CASSLAVFGYTF
TRBV12-3/TRBV12-4	CASSLKETQYF
TRBV6-1	CASSGGRGRQGANVLTF
TRBV21-1	CASSKDGYEQYF
TRBV3-1	CASSQELSQQAKGYEQYF
TRBV6-5	CASSKWGAEQYF
TRBV3-1	CASSRYPTGGTGEQFF
TRBV29-1	CSVETGGSYNEQFF
TRBV7-2	CASSLKYGLSNTEAFF
TRBV5-1	CASKRLTSGAYNEQFF